This T cell receptor beta chain was observed in a study of T cells in Graves' hyperthyroidism and ophthalmopathy. This clonotype was observed a few times. What it binds is unknown. CDR1 and CDR2 (germline): DFQATT, SNEGSKA (reference sequence). CDR3 length: 13 amino acids. V was trimmed by 5 bases and J by 3 bases, leaving 13 bases between them. Overall study findings and caveats: Also found in blood were most expanded thyroid clonotypes above 0.001. Progression to ophthalmopathy was predicted a median of roughly seven months early.

The CDR3 regions of TCR beta were amplified from RNA transcripts. HTBI primers were the set used in a first-round RT-PCR of the TCR CDR3. TCRdb analysed the multiplex PCR reads with MiXCR anew, one entry per CDR3 protein. The table lists hundreds of thousands of distinct CDR3 sequences, about 45% of them singletons. Uncontrolled infection, other autoimmune disease, pregnancy or lactation disqualified patients from enrolment. Clinical symptoms, serum thyroxine and TRAb, thyroid ultrasound and orbital computed tomography together formed the diagnostic basis. The sequenced sample was peripheral blood or thyroid tissue (not recorded which). The genes are TRBV20-1 and TRBJ1-2; D not resolved. The clonotype was recovered from an adult man with Graves' disease, either hyperthyroidism or ophthalmopathy (not recorded which). In DNA form, the CDR3 reads TGCAGTGCTCCTGCCGGGCGATACTATGGCTACACCTTC. It yields the protein CSAPAGRYYGYTF.